The 20 T cell receptor beta chains below come from one sample, sequenced in a study of T-cell memory formation after mild COVID-19. TCRdb re-derived calls from the 5' RACE reads in MiXCR, one entry per CDR3 protein. The repertoire holds around 140,000 distinct CDR3 sequences, about 5.7% seen once, with around 2% in the top ten. Sequencing input: PBMCs or a T cell subset sorted from them (not recorded which). The origin of the receptors is an adult woman who had mild COVID-19 (a few samples of this study predate the infection). Cell type and time point are not known.

This clonotype was seen only a few times. The chain couples TRBV19 to TRBJ1-1; 7 bases map to TRBD1. V gave up 5 bases and J gave up 2 bases; unmatched junction bases: 5. The germline CDR1 and CDR2 sequences are LNHDA and SQIVND (reference sequence). This CDR3 contains 14 residues. The CDR3 loop reads CASSPDRINTEAFF. Written as DNA, the CDR3 is TGTGCCAGTAGTCCGGACAGGATTAACACTGAAGCTTTCTTT.

This clonotype occurred many times. The chain has TRBV5-1 and TRBJ2-1; D is unresolved. Deletions cut 1 base from V and 9 bases from J, with 14 bases between. This CDR3 has 14 residues. Germline-derived CDR1 and CDR2 are SGHRS and YFSETQ. DNA for the CDR3: TGCGCCAGCAGCTTGCTTGGGAATCTAGTTGAGCAGTTCTTC. It codes for CASSLLGNLVEQFF.

This clonotype was counted at least ten times. The V call is TRBV5-1, the J call TRBJ2-1; 7 bases match TRBD2. The junction had 4 bases not matched to a gene; V was cut back by 2 bases and J by 5 bases. The V gene's germline CDR1 is SGHRS and CDR2 YFSETQ. This CDR3 spans 14 amino acids. The DNA of the CDR3 is TGCGCCAGCAGCTTTCGGGGGGAAAACAATGAGCAGTTCTTC. Protein sequence: CASSFRGENNEQFF.

This clonotype was seen ten or more times. The chain couples TRBV7-2 to TRBJ2-3, with 7 nucleotides matching TRBD1. CDR1 is SGHTA, CDR2 FQGNSA, per germline. Losses at the gene ends were 4 bases for V and 2 bases for J; bases not matched to a gene: 9. The CDR3 runs to 16 residues. CDR3 protein: CASSYRGPGITDTQYF. The CDR3 region has the DNA TGTGCCAGCAGCTATAGGGGGCCGGGCATCACAGATACGCAGTATTTT. The complete variable domain, with remaining parts taken from reference TRBV7-2 and TRBJ2-3, reads GAGVSQSPSNKVTEKGKDVELRCDPISGHTALYWYRQSLGQGLEFLIYFQGNSAPDKSGLPSDRFSAERTGGSVSTLTIQRTQQEDSAVYLCASSYRGPGITDTQYFGPGTRLTVL.

In this sample, this clonotype turned up many times. The J gene is TRBJ2-3, the V gene TRBV7-2; 8 nucleotides match TRBD2. J was trimmed by 10 bases and V by 4 bases; bases with no gene match: 4. Germline CDR1 and CDR2: SGHTA and FQGNSA. The CDR3 sequence is 12 residues long. CDR3: CASSSRLASQYF. CDR3 in DNA: TGTGCCAGCAGCTCCAGACTAGCGTCGCAGTATTTT.

A few counts support this clonotype. V is TRBV25-1 and J is TRBJ1-5; perhaps TRBD1 as D (5 bases). The V gene lost 5 bases and the J gene lost 3 bases, with 17 bases spanning the gap. The CDR3 spans 16 residues. Germline CDR1 and CDR2: MGHDK and SYGVNS. This chain's CDR3 is CASSSPGRGDNQPQHF. CDR3 DNA: TGTGCCAGCAGTTCCCCAGGGAGGGGAGACAATCAGCCCCAGCATTTT.

This clonotype was picked up a small number of times. The rearrangement uses TRBV6-5 and TRBJ1-2; a possible D gene is TRBD1 (6 bases). Germline V gives CDR1 MNHEY, CDR2 SVGAGI. The CDR3 has 16 amino acids. Trimming cost V 0 bases and J 4 bases, with 15 bases left between them. As DNA, the CDR3 is TGTGCCAGCAGTTACTCAACGGTGGGCAGGGGCTATGGCTACACCTTC. The encoded protein is CASSYSTVGRGYGYTF.

The chain joins TRBV6-5 to TRBJ1-1; maybe TRBD1 (6 bases). V was clipped by 10 bases and J by 1 base, with 19 bases between them. The length of the CDR3 is 15 residues. The germline gives CDR1 MNHEY, CDR2 SVGAGI. Here the CDR3 reads CATQGRDTRNTEAFF. For the CDR3, the DNA is TGTGCCACTCAGGGTAGGGACACCAGGAACACTGAAGCTTTCTTT.

The rearrangement uses TRBV19 and TRBJ2-7, with 9 bases that match TRBD1. Unmatched junction bases numbered 11, after V lost 4 bases and J lost 1 base. Germline CDR1 reads LNHDA; CDR2 reads SQIVND (reference sequence). The CDR3 totals 17 residues. As DNA, the CDR3 is TGTGCCAGTAGTACACGCGCGGGACAGGGAAATTCCTACGAGCAGTACTTC. The encoded protein is CASSTRAGQGNSYEQYF.

This rearrangement joins TRBV4-1 to TRBJ2-2, with 8 bases that match TRBD1. J was trimmed by 3 bases and V by 2 bases; bases with no gene match: 5. Germline loops: CDR1 MGHRA, CDR2 YSYEKL. This CDR3 is built from 16 residues. For the CDR3, the DNA is TGCGCCAGCAGCCAATTTTTGACAGGGGACACCGGGGAGCTGTTTTTT. Translation: CASSQFLTGDTGELFF.

Only a few counts were recorded for this clonotype. The chain recombines TRBV7-9 with TRBJ2-7; the match to TRBD1 covers 11 bases. Trimming removed 5 bases from V and 0 bases from J; junction bases left unmatched: 6. In germline, CDR1 is SEHNR, CDR2 FQNEAQ (reference sequence). This CDR3 is built from 16 residues. In nucleotides, the CDR3 is TGTGCCAGCAGCCGAAGTGGGACAGGGGGCTCCTACGAGCAGTACTTC. Translated: CASSRSGTGGSYEQYF.

This sequence joins TRBV5-5 and TRBJ1-5; maybe TRBD1 (6 bases). Trimming took 4 bases from V and 1 from J, leaving 15 bases between them. The germline V gene encodes CDR1 SGHKS and CDR2 YYEKEE (reference sequence). CDR3 size: 16 residues. This CDR3 reads CASSPDPGTSNQPQHF. The CDR3 region has the DNA TGTGCCAGCAGCCCAGACCCCGGGACAAGCAATCAGCCCCAGCATTTT. Looking up the rest from reference TRBV5-5 and TRBJ1-5 gives the full variable domain: DAGVTQSPTHLIKTRGQQVTLRCSPISGHKSVSWYQQVLGQGPQFIFQYYEKEERGRGNFPDRFSARQFPNYSSELNVNALLLGDSALYLCASSPDPGTSNQPQHFGDGTRLSIL.

This clonotype has ten or more counts. The chain uses TRBV5-1 and TRBJ1-6, with 8 bases aligning to TRBD1. The CDR3 spans 17 residues. After removal of 0 bases from V and 10 bases from J, the junction contained 12 bases not matched to a gene. CDR1 and CDR2 (germline): SGHRS, YFSETQ. As DNA, the CDR3 is TGCGCCAGCAGCTTGGGTATCGACAGGGGCCTAGGGTCACCCCTCCACTTT. Encoded protein: CASSLGIDRGLGSPLHF.

The sample holds many counts of this clonotype. This sequence joins TRBV4-3 and TRBJ1-1; no clear D. The CDR3 has 14 residues. V shed 0 bases and J shed 0 bases, with 5 bases lying between them. The V gene's germline CDR1 is LGHNA and CDR2 YSLEER. CDR3 bases: TGCGCCAGCAGCCAAGATGGCCTGAACACTGAAGCTTTCTTT. Translating gives CASSQDGLNTEAFF.

This clonotype was seen more than once but under ten times. The rearrangement joins TRBV12-3 or TRBV12-4 to TRBJ1-3; tentatively, D is TRBD1 (6 bases). V dropped 2 bases and J dropped 3 bases, with 11 bases sitting between them. The CDR3 loop spans 15 amino acids. The CDR3 protein is CASSLLIRGGNTIYF. DNA of the CDR3: TGTGCCAGCAGTTTACTGATCAGGGGTGGAAACACCATATATTTT.

At least ten counts were recorded for this clonotype. This chain uses TRBV7-9 with TRBJ2-1; 8 nucleotides line up with TRBD2. Germline trimming cut 5 bases from V and 1 base from J; bases unmatched to any gene: 4. The CDR3 is 15 residues long. The germline V gene has CDR1 SEHNR and CDR2 FQNEAQ (reference sequence). CDR3 in DNA: TGTGCCAGCAGCCGCAGCGGGGGATCCTACAATGAGCAGTTCTTC. This codes for CASSRSGGSYNEQFF.

This clonotype was detected many times. Here the CDR3 DNA reads TGCGCCAGCAGTCTAGGACTAGCGGGAGCGGTAGAGACCCAGTACTTC. Protein sequence: CASSLGLAGAVETQYF. The rearrangement uses TRBV5-1 and TRBJ2-5; 13 bases map to TRBD2. Trimming removed 5 bases from V and 4 bases from J; junction bases left unmatched: 8. Per germline, CDR1 SGHRS and CDR2 YFSETQ. The CDR3 length is 16 residues.

This chain connects TRBV5-1 to TRBJ2-6, with D perhaps given as TRBD1 or TRBD2 (6 bases each). The CDR3 spans 17 residues. Between the trimmed V and J ends, which lost 0 bases and 4 bases, there was a span of 14 bases. Germline V gene sequence: CDR1 SGHRS, CDR2 YFSETQ. CDR3 amino acids: CASSLEPGATGANVLTF. DNA of the CDR3: TGCGCCAGCAGCTTGGAACCGGGGGCGACCGGGGCCAACGTCCTGACTTTC.

V and J are TRBV4-1 and TRBJ1-2; 9 bases are a match to TRBD1. V was clipped by 3 bases and J by 4 bases; unmatched bases: 12. This CDR3 spans 17 amino acids. The germline V gene encodes CDR1 MGHRA and CDR2 YSYEKL. CDR3: CASSHPAREGQGYGYTF. CDR3 sequence (DNA): TGCGCCAGCAGCCACCCAGCACGGGAGGGACAGGGCTATGGCTACACCTTC.

V and J are TRBV6-4 and TRBJ1-1, with 7 nucleotides matching TRBD1. CDR1 and CDR2 from the germline V gene are MRHNA and SNTAGT. V dropped 6 bases and J dropped 4; count of bases not matched to a gene: 5. The CDR3 is made up of 13 amino acids. This CDR3 is CASSQTGITEAFF. Here the CDR3 DNA reads TGTGCCAGCAGCCAGACAGGGATCACTGAAGCTTTCTTT.